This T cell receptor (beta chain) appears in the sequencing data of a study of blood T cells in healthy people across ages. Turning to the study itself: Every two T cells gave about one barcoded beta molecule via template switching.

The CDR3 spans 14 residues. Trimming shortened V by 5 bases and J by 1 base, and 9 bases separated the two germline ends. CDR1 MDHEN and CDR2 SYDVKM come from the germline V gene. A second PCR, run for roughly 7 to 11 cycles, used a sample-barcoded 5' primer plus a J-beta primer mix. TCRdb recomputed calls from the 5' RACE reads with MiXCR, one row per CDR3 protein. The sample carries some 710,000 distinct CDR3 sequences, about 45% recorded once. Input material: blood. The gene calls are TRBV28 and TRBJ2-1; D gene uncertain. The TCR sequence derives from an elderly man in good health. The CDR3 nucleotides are TGTGCCAGCAGTCAGTTTAAGTCCTACAATGAGCAGTTCTTC. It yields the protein CASSQFKSYNEQFF.